This TCR beta chain derives from a study of cytomegalovirus exposure and HLA in healthy donors. Whole-study context: Around 78 million unique TCR sequences came from HLA-typed donors in an early release.

Regarding the study as a whole: TRBV6-2, TRBV6-3 and some other V segments were excluded as indistinguishable. Common viral pathogens (according to a later analysis) appeared linked to several of the most significant clusters. The authors enumerated over 150 TCR beta chains as linked to cytomegalovirus.

CDR1 is SGHDN, CDR2 FVKESK, per germline. V was cut by 4 bases and J by 0 bases, with 9 bases left in between. The CDR3 consists of 14 residues. Primers: 60 Vbeta forward and 13 Jbeta reverse. Sequenced by immunoSEQ multiplex PCR; TCRdb stores in-frame clones only, minus some. Of approximately 61,000 clones in the sample, about four fifths were seen once. Turning to this clone: What it binds is not known.

The receptor was isolated from a man aged 50 to 59 in good health and CMV-seropositive. The chain uses TRBV14 and TRBJ2-5, with D possibly TRBD2 on 5 matching bases. The sequencing sample was made of PBMCs. The CDR3, as DNA: TGTGCCAGCAGCCCAAAGCGGTACCAAGAGACCCAGTACTTC. It encodes CASSPKRYQETQYF.